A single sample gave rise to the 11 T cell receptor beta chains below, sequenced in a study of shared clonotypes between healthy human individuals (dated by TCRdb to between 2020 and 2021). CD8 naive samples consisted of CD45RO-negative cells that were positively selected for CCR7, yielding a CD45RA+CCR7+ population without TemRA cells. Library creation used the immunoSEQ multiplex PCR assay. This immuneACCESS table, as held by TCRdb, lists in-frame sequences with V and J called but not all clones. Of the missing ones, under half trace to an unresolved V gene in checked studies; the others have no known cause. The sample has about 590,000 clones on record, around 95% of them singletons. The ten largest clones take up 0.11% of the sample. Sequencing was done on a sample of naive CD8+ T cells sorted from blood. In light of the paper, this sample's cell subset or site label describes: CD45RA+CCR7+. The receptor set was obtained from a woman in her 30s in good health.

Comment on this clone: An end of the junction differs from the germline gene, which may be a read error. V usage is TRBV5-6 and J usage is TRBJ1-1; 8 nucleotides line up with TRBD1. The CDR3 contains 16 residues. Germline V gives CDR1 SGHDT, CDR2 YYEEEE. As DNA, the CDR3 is TGTGCCAGCAACTTGCTTCAGGGGGCCAGGGGCACTGAAGCTTTCTTT. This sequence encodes CASNLLQGARGTEAFF. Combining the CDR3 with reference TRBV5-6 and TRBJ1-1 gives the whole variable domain DAGVTQSPTHLIKTRGQQVTLRCSPKSGHDTVSWYQQALGQGPQFIFQYYEEEERQRGNFPDRFSGHQFPNYSSELNVNALLLGDSALYLCASNLLQGARGTEAFFGQGTRLTVV.

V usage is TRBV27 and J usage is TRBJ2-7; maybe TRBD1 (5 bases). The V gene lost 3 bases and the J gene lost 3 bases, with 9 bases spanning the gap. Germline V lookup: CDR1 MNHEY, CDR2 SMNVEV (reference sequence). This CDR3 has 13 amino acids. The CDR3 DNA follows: TGTGCCAGCAGTTTCGCCCAGGGCTACGAGCAGTACTTC. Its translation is CASSFAQGYEQYF.

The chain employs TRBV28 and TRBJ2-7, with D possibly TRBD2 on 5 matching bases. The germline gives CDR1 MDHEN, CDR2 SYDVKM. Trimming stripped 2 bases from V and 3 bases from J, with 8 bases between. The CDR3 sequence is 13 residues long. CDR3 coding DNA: TGTGCCAGCAGTTTACCTACTAGCTACGAGCAGTACTTC. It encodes CASSLPTSYEQYF.

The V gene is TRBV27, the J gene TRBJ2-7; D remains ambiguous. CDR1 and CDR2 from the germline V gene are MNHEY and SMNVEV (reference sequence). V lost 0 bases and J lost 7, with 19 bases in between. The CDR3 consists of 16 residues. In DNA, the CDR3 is TGTGCCAGCAGTTTATCGATGTCCCCCCCCCTGGGAGAGCAGTACTTC. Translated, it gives CASSLSMSPPLGEQYF.

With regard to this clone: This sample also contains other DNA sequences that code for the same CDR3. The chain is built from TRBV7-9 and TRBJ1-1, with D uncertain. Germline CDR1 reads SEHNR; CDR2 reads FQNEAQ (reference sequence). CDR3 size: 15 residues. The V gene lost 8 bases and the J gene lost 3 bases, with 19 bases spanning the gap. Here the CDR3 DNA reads TGTGCCAGCGGCGGGGAACTGTTCGAGGACACTGAAGCTTTCTTT. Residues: CASGGELFEDTEAFF. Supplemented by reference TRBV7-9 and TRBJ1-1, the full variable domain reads DTGVSQNPRHKITKRGQNVTFRCDPISEHNRLYWYRQTLGQGPEFLTYFQNEAQLEKSRLLSDRFSAERPKGSFSTLEIQRTEQGDSAMYLCASGGELFEDTEAFFGQGTRLTVV.

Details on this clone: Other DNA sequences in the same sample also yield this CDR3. CDR3 sequence (DNA): TGTGCCAGCAGCTTAGGCCGGGGCACAGATACGCAGTATTTT. Translation gives CASSLGRGTDTQYF. The genes are TRBV13 and TRBJ2-3, with D unresolved. Trimming left V 0 bases short and J 1 base short, with 5 bases between. The CDR3 runs 14 residues. In germline, CDR1 is PRHDT, CDR2 FYEKMQ (reference sequence). The full variable domain, its missing parts supplied by reference TRBV13 and TRBJ2-3, is AAGVIQSPRHLIKEKRETATLKCYPIPRHDTVYWYQQGPGQDPQFLISFYEKMQSDKGSIPDRFSAQQFSDYHSELNMSSLELGDSALYFCASSLGRGTDTQYFGPGTRLTVL.

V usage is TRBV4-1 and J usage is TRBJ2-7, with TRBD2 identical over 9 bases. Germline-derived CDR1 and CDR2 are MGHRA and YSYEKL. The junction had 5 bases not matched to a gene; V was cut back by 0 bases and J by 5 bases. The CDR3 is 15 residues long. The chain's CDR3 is CASSQDPGLADEQYF. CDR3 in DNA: TGCGCCAGCAGCCAAGATCCGGGACTAGCTGACGAGCAGTACTTC.

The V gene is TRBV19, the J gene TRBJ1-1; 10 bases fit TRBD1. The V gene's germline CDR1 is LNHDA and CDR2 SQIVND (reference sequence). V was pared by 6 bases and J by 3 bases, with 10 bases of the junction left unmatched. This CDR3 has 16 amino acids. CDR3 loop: CASSGDFGTGDTEAFF. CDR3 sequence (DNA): TGTGCCAGTAGCGGGGACTTCGGGACAGGGGACACTGAAGCTTTCTTT.

The CDR3 reads CASSLQVRSYGYTF. CDR3 nucleotides: TGTGCCAGCAGTTTACAGGTTAGGTCCTATGGCTACACCTTC. The rearrangement uses TRBV28 and TRBJ1-2, with D unresolved. V was clipped by 2 bases and J by 4 bases, with 11 bases between them. The germline gives CDR1 MDHEN, CDR2 SYDVKM. The CDR3 length is 14 residues.

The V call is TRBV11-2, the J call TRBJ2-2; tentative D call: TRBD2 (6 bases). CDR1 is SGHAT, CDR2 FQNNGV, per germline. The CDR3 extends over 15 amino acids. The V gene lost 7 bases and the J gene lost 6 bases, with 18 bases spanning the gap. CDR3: CASTIGLARSGELFF. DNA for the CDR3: TGTGCCAGCACCATTGGGCTAGCGAGGTCCGGGGAGCTGTTTTTT.

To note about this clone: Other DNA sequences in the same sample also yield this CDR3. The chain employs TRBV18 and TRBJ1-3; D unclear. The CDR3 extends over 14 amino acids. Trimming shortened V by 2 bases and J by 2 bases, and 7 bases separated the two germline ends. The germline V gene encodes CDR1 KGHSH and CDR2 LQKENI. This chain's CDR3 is CASSPGTTGNTIYF. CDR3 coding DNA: TGTGCCAGCTCACCAGGCACTACTGGAAACACCATATATTTT.